The source of this T cell receptor (beta chain) is a study of vaccination effects on CD4 cells after COVID-19. Study-wide results and caveats: Only a few convalescent patients and no early post-infection timepoints featured in the study. Late after vaccination, infection- and vaccine-induced clones showed marked clonal contraction.

Peptide-pool stimulation followed by sequencing identified expanded antigen-specific CD4+ clonotypes in the ViraFEST assay. Once cultured for about 9 days, the cells underwent separation to obtain CD4+ T cells. No vaccinee had earlier SARS-CoV-2 infection, and nucleocapsid antibodies were negative. For each well, two million PBMC were cultured with 8.5 to 10 IU/ml IL-2 and around 9.1 ug/ml peptides. Half-medium replacement with IL-2 medium occurred on days 3 and 7. This clone has just a few counts. Its antigen remains unknown. Sequencing used immunoSEQ multiplex PCR; TCRdb keeps in-frame clones, though not all of them. The table lists 71,000 or so clones, around 76% of them singletons. This TCR came from a human donor who received a COVID-19 vaccine. The sample was CD4+ T cells from PBMCs cultured with HCoV-OC43 spike peptides, taken before COVID-19 vaccination. Noted subset: HCoV-OC43 spike overlapping peptide pool stimulation.

DNA of the CDR3: TGTGCCAGCAGTGGAGACAGTGAAGCTTTCTTT. The encoded protein is CASSGDSEAFF. The V gene is TRBV2, the J gene TRBJ1-1, with D possibly TRBD1 on 5 matching bases. Germline V gives CDR1 SNHLY, CDR2 FYNNEI. Trimming stripped 4 bases from V and 7 bases from J, with 7 bases between. CDR3 length: 11 residues.